This T cell receptor (beta chain) was found in a study of monozygotic twins with inflammatory bowel disease. The CDR3 consists of 15 residues. Germline V gene data show CDR1 as DFQATT and CDR2 as SNEGSKA (reference sequence). Points on this clonotype: The antigen remains unidentified.

TCRdb re-called the 5' RACE reads and gives one entry per CDR3 protein, without DNA. The sample features under 350,000 distinct CDR3 sequences, with approximately 5.4% in its top ten. Whole-study findings and limits: Among IBD patients, fewer clonotypes were shared with others than among healthy twins, especially with disease activity.

The gene calls are TRBV20-1 and TRBJ2-4; the D call from TCRdb, TRBD1, cannot be confirmed without DNA. Material: blood. This clonotype was sampled from a human donor with ulcerative colitis or Crohn's disease, or a healthy co-twin of an affected twin (not recorded which). This CDR3 is CSAPDATGAKNIQYF.